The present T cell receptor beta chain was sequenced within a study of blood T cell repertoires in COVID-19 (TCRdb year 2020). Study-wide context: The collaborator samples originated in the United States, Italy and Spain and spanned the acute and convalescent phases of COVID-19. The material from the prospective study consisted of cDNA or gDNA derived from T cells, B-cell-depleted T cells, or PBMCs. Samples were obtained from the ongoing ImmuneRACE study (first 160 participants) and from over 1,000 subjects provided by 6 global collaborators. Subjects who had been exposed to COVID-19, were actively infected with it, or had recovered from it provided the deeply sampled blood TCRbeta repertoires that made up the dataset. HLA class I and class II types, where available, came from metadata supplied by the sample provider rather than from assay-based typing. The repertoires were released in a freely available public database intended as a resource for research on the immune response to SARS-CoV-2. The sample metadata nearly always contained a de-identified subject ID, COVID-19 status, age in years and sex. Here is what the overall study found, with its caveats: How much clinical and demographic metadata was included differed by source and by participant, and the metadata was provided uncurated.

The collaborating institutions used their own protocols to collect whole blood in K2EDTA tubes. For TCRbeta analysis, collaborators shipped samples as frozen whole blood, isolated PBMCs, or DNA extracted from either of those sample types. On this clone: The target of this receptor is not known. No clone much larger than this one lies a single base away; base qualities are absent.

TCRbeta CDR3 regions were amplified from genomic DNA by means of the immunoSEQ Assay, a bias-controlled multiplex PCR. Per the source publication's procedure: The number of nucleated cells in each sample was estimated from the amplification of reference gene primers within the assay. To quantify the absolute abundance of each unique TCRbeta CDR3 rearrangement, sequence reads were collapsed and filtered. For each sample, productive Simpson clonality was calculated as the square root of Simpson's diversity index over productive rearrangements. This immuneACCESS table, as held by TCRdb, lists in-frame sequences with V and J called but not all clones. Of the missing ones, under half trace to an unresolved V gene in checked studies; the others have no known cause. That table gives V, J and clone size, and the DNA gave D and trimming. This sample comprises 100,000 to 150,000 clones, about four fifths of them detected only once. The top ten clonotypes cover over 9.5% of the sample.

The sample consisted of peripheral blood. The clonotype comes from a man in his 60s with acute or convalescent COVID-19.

The DNA sequence is as follows: TGTGCCAGTAGTAGTGTAGCGGGAGACATTCAGTACTTC. This sequence encodes CASSSVAGDIQYF. The sequence is built from TRBV19 and TRBJ2-4; the junction holds 9 bases that match TRBD2. The germline V gene (reference sequence) provides CDR1 LNHDA and CDR2 SQIVND. From the cysteine through the phenylalanine, the CDR3 covers 13 amino acids. Of all the DNA, just the CDR3 is kept, 39 bases in frame from base 1. Unmatched junction bases come to 3, with V trimmed by 4 bases and J by 8 bases.